The 3 T cell receptor beta chains reported below all come from one sample, sequenced in a study of cytomegalovirus exposure and HLA in healthy donors. It was with 60 Vbeta and 13 Jbeta primers that the PCR ran. The table came from immunoSEQ multiplex PCR; TCRdb's copy has only in-frame clones and leaves some out. The data contain 100,000 to 150,000 clones, roughly four fifths of them singletons. The sequencing sample was made of PBMCs. These receptors were collected from a woman between 50 and 59 years old in good health and CMV-seropositive.

The rearrangement joins TRBV6-5 to TRBJ2-4; 8 bases fit TRBD1. The CDR3 covers 13 residues. Germline V gene data show CDR1 as MNHEY and CDR2 as SVGAGI. V lost 5 bases and J lost 7; bases outside the gene matches: 4. DNA for the CDR3: TGTGCCAGCAGTGACAGGGGAGGCAACATTCAGTACTTC. Protein sequence: CASSDRGGNIQYF.

This clone was seen a single time. V and J are TRBV9 and TRBJ1-5; D uncertain. Germline CDR1 and CDR2: SGDLS and YYNGEE. The CDR3 is 16 residues long. The V end lost 0 bases, the J end lost 3 bases, and 13 bases lay between the germline ends. The chain's CDR3 is CASSVARSRDNQPQHF. For the CDR3, the DNA is TGTGCCAGCAGCGTAGCCCGGTCCCGCGACAATCAGCCCCAGCATTTT.

The gene calls are TRBV30 and TRBJ2-7, with 8 bases matching TRBD1. V gave up 8 bases and J gave up 0 bases; unmatched junction bases: 9. CDR1 and CDR2 from the germline V gene are GTSNPN and SVGIG (reference sequence). The CDR3 has 14 amino acids. The CDR3 region is CARSQGVYSYEQYF. DNA for the CDR3: TGTGCCCGCTCACAGGGGGTTTACTCCTACGAGCAGTACTTC.